What follows are 8 T cell receptor beta chains derived from one specimen sequenced in a study of cytomegalovirus exposure and HLA in healthy donors (dated by TCRdb to about 2017). Library creation used the immunoSEQ multiplex PCR assay. The multiplex PCR relied on a mix of 60 forward primers for TCR Vbeta segments and 13 reverse primers for TCR Jbeta segments. TCRdb limited this immuneACCESS table to in-frame rearrangements with V and J called. A share of clones is missing; checked studies link under half to unresolved V genes, and the rest is unexplained. The sample table records about 140,000 clones; around 85% of these occur just once. Of the sample, around 4.1% is held by the ten largest clones. The material sequenced was PBMCs. The receptors derive from a man aged 40-50 years in good health and CMV-seropositive.

The sample holds one count of this clone. The chain uses TRBV18 and TRBJ2-7, with TRBD1 as a possible D gene (5 bases). Between the trimmed V and J ends, which lost 2 bases and 1 base, there was a span of 6 bases. Germline V lookup: CDR1 KGHSH, CDR2 LQKENI. The CDR3 extends over 13 amino acids. DNA of the CDR3: TGTGCCAGCTCACCAGACAGTTCCTACGAGCAGTACTTC. Amino acid sequence: CASSPDSSYEQYF. Based on the CDR3 plus reference TRBV18 and TRBJ2-7, the full variable domain is NAGVMQNPRHLVRRRGQEARLRCSPMKGHSHVYWYRQLPEEGLKFMVYLQKENIIDESGMPKERFSAEFPKEGPSILRIQQVVRGDSAAYFCASSPDSSYEQYFGPGTRLTVT.

Turning to this clone: The junction departs from the called germline gene at one end, perhaps through a read error. The rearrangement joins TRBV15 to TRBJ2-7; 11 nucleotides agree with TRBD2. The germline gives CDR1 LNHNV, CDR2 YYDKDF (reference sequence). The CDR3 is 16 amino acids. CDR3 amino acids: CATSRGGTSGSYEQYF. CDR3 nucleotides: TGTGCCACTAGCAGAGGCGGGACTAGCGGCTCCTACGAGCAGTACTTC.

The genes are TRBV5-4 and TRBJ1-6, with 8 bases fitting TRBD1. There are 19 residues in the CDR3. Germline V gene lookup returns CDR1 SGHNT and CDR2 YYREEE (reference sequence). With V trimmed by 2 bases and J by 5 bases, 15 bases remained unmatched. The CDR3 protein is CASSFLWTGTTSNNSPLHF. As DNA, the CDR3 is TGTGCCAGCAGCTTCCTCTGGACAGGGACCACCTCGAATAATTCACCCCTCCACTTT.

This clone has just one count. The chain recombines TRBV9 with TRBJ2-1, with 11 bases aligning to TRBD2. CDR1 SGDLS and CDR2 YYNGEE come from the germline V gene. The CDR3 length is 15 residues. The V and J ends lost 0 bases and 6 bases, in that order; junction bases with no gene match: 2. CDR3 DNA sequence: TGTGCCAGCAGCGTAGCTAGCGGGGGGTTCAATGAGCAGTTCTTC. It specifies CASSVASGGFNEQFF.

This clone was observed a handful of times. The chain has TRBV6-1 and TRBJ2-1; a weak D match, TRBD1 (6 bases). V shed 6 bases and J shed 5 bases, with 11 bases lying between them. Germline V lookup: CDR1 MNHNS, CDR2 SASEGT. The CDR3 is made up of 13 amino acids. The CDR3, as DNA: TGTGCCAGCAGCCGGACAGTCAACAATGAGCAGTTCTTC. This translates into CASSRTVNNEQFF.

This chain connects TRBV27 to TRBJ1-2; tentatively, D is TRBD1 (5 bases). V lost 5 bases, J lost 4 bases, and 14 bases lay in between. In germline, CDR1 is MNHEY, CDR2 SMNVEV (reference sequence). CDR3 size: 14 residues. The CDR3 region has the DNA TGTGCCAGCAGTCGATGGGGGGATGTCTATGGCTACACCTTC. Its protein is CASSRWGDVYGYTF.

The V gene is TRBV6-1, the J gene TRBJ2-7, with D tentatively TRBD1 (5 bases). Between the trimmed V and J ends, which lost 6 bases and 2 bases, there was a span of 8 bases. Germline V lookup: CDR1 MNHNS, CDR2 SASEGT. The CDR3 is 12 amino acids. Here the CDR3 reads CASRPGPYEQYF. DNA for the CDR3: TGTGCCAGCAGGCCAGGGCCCTACGAGCAGTACTTC.

The J gene is TRBJ1-2, the V gene TRBV7-9; a possible D gene is TRBD1 (6 bases). The germline gives CDR1 SEHNR, CDR2 FQNEAQ (reference sequence). The V and J ends lost 5 bases and 7 bases respectively, with 20 bases between them. This CDR3 region has 15 residues. The CDR3 nucleotides read TGTGCCAGCAGCCCGGCAGGCAAGGGGGTCACTGGCTACACCTTC. Encoded protein: CASSPAGKGVTGYTF. Based on the CDR3 plus reference TRBV7-9 and TRBJ1-2, the full variable domain is DTGVSQNPRHKITKRGQNVTFRCDPISEHNRLYWYRQTLGQGPEFLTYFQNEAQLEKSRLLSDRFSAERPKGSFSTLEIQRTEQGDSAMYLCASSPAGKGVTGYTFGSGTRLTVV.